This T cell receptor (beta chain) is from a study of blood T cell repertoires in COVID-19. Study at large: Collection of acute and convalescent COVID-19 samples took place in the United States, Italy and Spain. The cDNA or gDNA used as material had been derived from T cells, B-cell-depleted T cells, or PBMCs.

Per the original methods: Amplification from reference gene primers served as the basis for estimated nucleated cell counts. Data came from immunoSEQ multiplex PCR; TCRdb stores just in-frame clones and leaves some out. For V, J and clone size, that table is used; D and trimming come from the DNA. The table includes about 94,000 clones, about 80% detected once. The CDR3 is 14 residues long. With 3 bases clipped from V and 8 bases from J, the junction kept 4 bases outside the gene matches. Germline V lookup: CDR1 MDHEN, CDR2 SYDVKM. This TCR was recovered from an elderly woman with acute or convalescent COVID-19. The source material was peripheral blood. V usage is TRBV28 and J usage is TRBJ1-4; TRBD1 matches at 9 bases. The CDR3 bases are TGTGCCAGCAGTTTGGACAGGGGAGGGGAAAAACTGTTTTTT. This codes for CASSLDRGGEKLFF.